What follows are 20 T cell receptor beta chains derived from one specimen sequenced in a study of cytomegalovirus exposure and HLA in healthy donors. PCR primers comprised 60 Vbeta and 13 Jbeta primers. Libraries were prepared by immunoSEQ multiplex PCR; TCRdb keeps only in-frame clonotypes and omits some of them. The sample lists 150,000 to 200,000 clones, around 82% seen once, with 1.5% to 2% in the top ten. The sequenced sample was PBMCs. The receptors stem from a man aged 18 to 35 in good health and CMV-seronegative.

The chain uses TRBV5-6 and TRBJ1-2, with D perhaps matching TRBD1 (6 bases). From germline, CDR1 is SGHDT and CDR2 YYEEEE. This CDR3 contains 14 residues. V lost 2 bases and J 4 bases, leaving 12 bases between the germline ends. The CDR3 spells CASSFRGALYGYTF. CDR3 DNA sequence: TGTGCCAGCAGCTTCAGGGGCGCACTCTATGGCTACACCTTC.

The V call is TRBV19, the J call TRBJ2-7; D possibly corresponds to TRBD1 (6 bases). Trimming shortened V by 4 bases and J by 3 bases, and 10 bases separated the two germline ends. The CDR3 consists of 13 residues. CDR1 LNHDA and CDR2 SQIVND come from the germline V gene (reference sequence). DNA of the CDR3: TGTGCCAGTAGTAGAACAGGGTTCTACGAGCAGTACTTC. Translated, it gives CASSRTGFYEQYF.

This clone was counted only a few times. The CDR3 region is CASSLMTEANYGYTF. As DNA, the CDR3 is TGTGCCAGCAGCTTGATGACAGAGGCTAACTATGGCTACACCTTC. The chain combines TRBV5-8 with TRBJ1-2; maybe TRBD1 (5 bases). The germline CDR1 and CDR2 sequences are SGHTS and YDEGEE. The CDR3 has 15 residues. V dropped 1 base and J dropped 0 bases, with 10 bases sitting between them.

The chain carries TRBV7-2 and TRBJ2-2; maybe TRBD1 (7 bases). Germline CDR1 and CDR2: SGHTA and FQGNSA. V dropped 5 bases and J dropped 7 bases, with 17 bases sitting between them. This CDR3 is 15 amino acids long. The CDR3 loop is CASSPQTGRGGELFF. The CDR3 region has the DNA TGTGCCAGCAGCCCCCAGACAGGGCGGGGCGGGGAGCTGTTTTTT.

The chain uses TRBV7-8 and TRBJ2-3; perhaps TRBD1 as D (6 bases). With 4 bases removed from V and 5 bases from J, the gap between germline ends came to 13 bases. CDR1 is SGHVS and CDR2 is FQNEAQ in the germline V gene. The CDR3 is made up of 14 amino acids. CDR3: CASSSPARGDTQYF. DNA for the CDR3: TGTGCCAGCAGCTCGCCGGCCAGGGGAGATACGCAGTATTTT.

V usage is TRBV28 and J usage is TRBJ2-6; TRBD1 matches at 8 bases. The trim removed 11 bases at V and 2 bases at J, leaving 17 bases unmatched. CDR1 and CDR2 from the germline V gene are MDHEN and SYDVKM. This CDR3 has 18 residues. CDR3 region: CASTGRGRDRTGANVLTF. In nucleotides, the CDR3 is TGTGCCTCCACGGGCAGGGGGCGCGACCGGACTGGGGCCAACGTCCTGACTTTC. Full variable domain (remainder filled in from reference TRBV28 and TRBJ2-6): DVKVTQSSRYLVKRTGEKVFLECVQDMDHENMFWYRQDPGLGLRLIYFSYDVKMKEKGDIPEGYSVSREKKERFSLILESASTNQTSMYLCASTGRGRDRTGANVLTFGAGSRLTVL.

This CDR3 reads CASSRGLAGPSYNEQFF. CDR3 DNA sequence: TGCGCCAGCAGCCGGGGACTAGCGGGCCCCTCCTACAATGAGCAGTTCTTC. This rearrangement joins TRBV4-1 to TRBJ2-1, with 12 bases identical to TRBD2. CDR3 length equals 17 residues. Losses at the gene ends were 4 bases for V and 0 bases for J; bases not matched to a gene: 4. Germline CDR1 reads MGHRA; CDR2 reads YSYEKL.

The chain joins TRBV27 to TRBJ1-2; D possibly corresponds to TRBD1 (5 bases). The V end lost 6 bases, the J end lost 5 bases, and 19 bases lay between the germline ends. The CDR3 has 15 amino acids. The V gene's germline CDR1 is MNHEY and CDR2 SMNVEV (reference sequence). The CDR3 sequence is CASRFSGGSRYGYTF. The CDR3 nucleotides are TGTGCCAGCAGATTTAGTGGGGGGTCGAGGTATGGCTACACCTTC.

This clone was counted a few times. The rearrangement links TRBV5-1 to TRBJ2-2; maybe TRBD2 (5 bases). V dropped 2 bases and J dropped 5 bases, with 13 bases sitting between them. This CDR3 spans 15 amino acids. Per the germline V gene, CDR1 is SGHRS and CDR2 is YFSETQ. The CDR3 reads CASSFPRDSTGELFF. DNA of the CDR3: TGCGCCAGCAGCTTCCCCCGGGATTCGACCGGGGAGCTGTTTTTT.

The V and J genes are TRBV4-1 and TRBJ1-5, with a weak D call TRBD1 (6 bases). The CDR3 runs 17 residues. V lost 0 bases, J lost 3 bases, and 15 bases lay in between. Germline CDR1 MGHRA, CDR2 YSYEKL. The CDR3 sequence is CASSQEETGALNQPQHF. CDR3 sequence (DNA): TGCGCCAGCAGCCAAGAGGAGACAGGAGCCCTCAATCAGCCCCAGCATTTT.

For this clone: At one boundary the junction diverges from the germline segment, which might be a read error. The CDR3 region is CSSSSDTSLNQETQYF. As DNA, the CDR3 is TGTTCCAGCAGCTCAGACACGTCTTTGAACCAAGAGACCCAGTACTTC. This chain links TRBV7-9 with TRBJ2-5; D is undetermined. The CDR3 is 16 residues long. Germline loops: CDR1 SEHNR, CDR2 FQNEAQ (reference sequence).

This sequence joins TRBV29-1 and TRBJ1-5; 7 bases are a match to TRBD1. The CDR3 consists of 14 residues. Germline CDR1 and CDR2: SQVTM and ANQGSEA. Trimming at V came to 0 bases and at J to 5 bases, leaving 4 bases not matched to a gene. The CDR3 reads CSVEEQGKDQPQHF. CDR3 DNA: TGCAGCGTTGAAGAACAGGGGAAGGATCAGCCCCAGCATTTT.

This clone was counted a single time. This chain uses TRBV29-1 with TRBJ2-3; the D gene is possibly TRBD2 (5 bases). V lost 6 bases, J lost 3 bases, and 10 bases lay in between. This CDR3 is 12 amino acids long. Germline V CDR1 and CDR2: SQVTM, ANQGSEA. CDR3 nucleotide sequence: TGCAGCGTGAGGGCCGTGACAGATACGCAGTATTTT. Protein product: CSVRAVTDTQYF.

This clone was counted only a few times. The chain carries TRBV29-1 and TRBJ2-7; 10 bases align to TRBD2. V shed 8 bases and J 3 bases; nucleotides not matched to a gene: 10. The CDR3 is 14 residues long. Germline V gene data show CDR1 as SQVTM and CDR2 as ANQGSEA. The CDR3 sequence is CSTASGSDLYEQYF. The CDR3 region has the DNA TGCAGCACCGCTAGCGGGAGTGATCTCTACGAGCAGTACTTC.

The chain recombines TRBV10-1 with TRBJ2-2, with D possibly being TRBD2 (7 bases). The germline gives CDR1 WNHNN, CDR2 SYGVQD (reference sequence). The V end lost 6 bases, the J end lost 3 bases, and 11 bases lay between the germline ends. The CDR3 is 14 residues long. The CDR3 nucleotides read TGCGCCAGCAGGCGGGGGCGAGACACCGGGGAGCTGTTTTTT. Translating gives CASRRGRDTGELFF.

The CDR3 spells CASSPGQRYEQYF. The CDR3 DNA sequence: TGTGCCAGCAGTCCGGGACAACGCTACGAGCAGTACTTC. The chain employs TRBV28 and TRBJ2-7, with D possibly TRBD1 on 6 matching bases. V lost 5 bases and J 3 bases, leaving 11 bases between the germline ends. The CDR3 is 13 residues long. Germline CDR1 and CDR2: MDHEN and SYDVKM.

There are a few counts of this clone. This chain links TRBV4-3 with TRBJ2-5, with 9 nucleotides matching TRBD1. Germline V gene sequence: CDR1 LGHNA, CDR2 YSLEER. The CDR3 sequence is 16 residues long. The V segment lost 0 bases and the J segment 4 bases; nucleotides outside the gene matches: 6. For the CDR3, the DNA is TGCGCCAGCAGCCAAGATTTGGGACAGGGAATAGAGACCCAGTACTTC. Its translation: CASSQDLGQGIETQYF.

This rearrangement joins TRBV2 to TRBJ2-7, with 10 bases matching TRBD2. This CDR3 is 14 amino acids long. J gave up 7 bases and V 2 bases, and 5 bases lay outside the gene matches. The germline CDR1 and CDR2 sequences are SNHLY and FYNNEI. The CDR3 DNA sequence: TGTGCCAGCAGTGAAAAGCGGGGGGGGCGTGAGCAGTACTTC. Encoded protein: CASSEKRGGREQYF.

This clone has only a few counts. The rearrangement links TRBV28 to TRBJ2-7; 12 nucleotides match TRBD2. Germline-derived CDR1 and CDR2 are MDHEN and SYDVKM. V lost 2 bases and J lost 6; bases outside the gene matches: 5. The CDR3 totals 15 residues. The CDR3 protein is CASSLRLAGVSEQYF. For the CDR3, the DNA is TGTGCCAGCAGTTTAAGACTAGCGGGAGTGAGCGAGCAGTACTTC. The whole variable domain, remainder taken from reference TRBV28 and TRBJ2-7, is DVKVTQSSRYLVKRTGEKVFLECVQDMDHENMFWYRQDPGLGLRLIYFSYDVKMKEKGDIPEGYSVSREKKERFSLILESASTNQTSMYLCASSLRLAGVSEQYFGPGTRLTVT.

In this sample, this clone turned up once. J is TRBJ2-1 and V is TRBV10-2; 7 bases align to TRBD1. The junction had 8 bases not matched to a gene; V was cut back by 4 bases and J by 8 bases. The length of the CDR3 is 14 residues. The germline gives CDR1 WSHSY, CDR2 SAAADI. The CDR3 spells CASSAPDRAHEQFF. CDR3 sequence (DNA): TGCGCCAGCAGTGCCCCCGACAGGGCACATGAGCAGTTCTTC.